The 5 T cell receptor beta chains presented below share a single source sample, sequenced in a study of T-cell memory formation after mild COVID-19. In TCRdb, the 5' RACE reads were re-called with MiXCR into one record per CDR3 protein. Of about 210,000 distinct CDR3 sequences in the sample, about 10% were seen once. Sequencing input: PBMCs or a T cell subset sorted from them (not recorded which). Receptors originate from a man aged 18 to 30 who had mild COVID-19 (a few samples of this study predate the infection). Cell type and time point are not known.

The sample holds many counts of this clonotype. The genes are TRBV7-9 and TRBJ2-5; D remains ambiguous. The CDR3 covers 12 residues. Trimming took off 6 bases at V and 10 bases at J, with 15 bases between the two ends. The V gene's germline CDR1 is SEHNR and CDR2 FQNEAQ (reference sequence). CDR3 in amino acids: CASSSDARDQYF. DNA for the CDR3: TGTGCCAGCAGTTCGGATGCAAGGGACCAGTACTTC.

V is TRBV12-3 or TRBV12-4 and J is TRBJ1-2, with 9 positions matching TRBD1. V was pared by 7 bases and J by 1 base, with 7 bases of the junction left unmatched. The CDR3 length is 15 residues. This CDR3 is CASTPGTGINYGYTF. CDR3 in DNA: TGTGCCAGCACCCCCGGGACAGGGATTAACTATGGCTACACCTTC.

The CDR3 loop reads CATSDFGIGWETQYF. CDR3 nucleotides: TGTGCCACCAGTGATTTCGGAATAGGTTGGGAGACGCAGTATTTT. The V gene is TRBV24-1, the J gene TRBJ2-3, with a possible D match to TRBD2 (5 bases). Germline CDR1 and CDR2: KGHDR and SFDVKD. Trimming left V 1 base short and J 9 bases short, with 16 bases between. This CDR3 comprises 15 residues.

For the CDR3, the DNA is TGCGCCAGCAGCCAAGGCAGGAGGACAGATACGCAGTATTTT. Protein product: CASSQGRRTDTQYF. The chain has TRBV4-1 and TRBJ2-3; D perhaps matches TRBD2 (5 bases). Trimming pared 1 base from V and 3 bases from J, leaving 8 bases between. The CDR3 loop spans 14 amino acids. Germline V CDR1 and CDR2: MGHRA, YSYEKL.

Here the CDR3 reads CASSNRYTLRNEQFF. As DNA, the CDR3 is TGTGCCAGTAGTAACCGGTACACCCTCCGCAATGAGCAGTTCTTC. This chain connects TRBV19 to TRBJ2-1; D not resolved. The CDR3 totals 15 residues. Germline values: CDR1 LNHDA, CDR2 SQIVND (reference sequence). V was cut by 4 bases and J by 6 bases, with 16 bases left in between.